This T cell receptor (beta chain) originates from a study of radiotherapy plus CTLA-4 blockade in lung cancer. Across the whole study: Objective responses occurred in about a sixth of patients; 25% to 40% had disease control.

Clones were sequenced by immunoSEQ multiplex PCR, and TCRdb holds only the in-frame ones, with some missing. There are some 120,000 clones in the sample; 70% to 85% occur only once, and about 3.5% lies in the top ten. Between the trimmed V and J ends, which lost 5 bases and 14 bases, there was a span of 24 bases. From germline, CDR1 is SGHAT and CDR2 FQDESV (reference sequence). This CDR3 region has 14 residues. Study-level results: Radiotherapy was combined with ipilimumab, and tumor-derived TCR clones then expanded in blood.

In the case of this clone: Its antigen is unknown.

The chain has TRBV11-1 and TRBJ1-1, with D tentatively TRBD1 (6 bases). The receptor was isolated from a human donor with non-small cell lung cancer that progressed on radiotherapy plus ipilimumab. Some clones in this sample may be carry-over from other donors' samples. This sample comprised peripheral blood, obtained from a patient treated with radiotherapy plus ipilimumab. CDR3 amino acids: CASSPRWAGALSFF. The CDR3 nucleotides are TGTGCCAGCAGCCCCCGATGGGCAGGGGCCCTCAGCTTCTTT.